Below, 20 T cell receptor beta chains from the same sample are listed, as sequenced in a study of control samples from healthy donors and cancer patients (dated by TCRdb to the early 2020s). Library preparation was by the immunoSEQ multiplex PCR assay. Entries here come from immuneACCESS through TCRdb and include only in-frame sequences with V and J called. Some clones fail to appear in such tables; in the studies checked, an unresolved V gene covers under half of the shortfall, and the cause of the remainder is unknown. The sample has fewer than 200,000 clones on record, 96% of them singletons. The ten largest clones add up to 0.85% to 1.3% of the sample. Sequenced input: blood. The receptors here all came from a woman aged 30 to 39 in good health.

The gene calls are TRBV3-1 (or the pseudogene TRBV3-2) and TRBJ2-7, with D unclear. CDR1 and CDR2 (germline): LGHDT, YNNKEL (reference sequence). The length of the CDR3 is 15 residues. Trimming left V 4 bases short and J 2 bases short, with 15 bases between. CDR3 sequence reads: CASSPFQVSPYEQYF. For the CDR3, the DNA is TGTGCCAGCAGCCCCTTCCAGGTGTCTCCCTACGAGCAGTACTTC.

The rearrangement joins TRBV11-2 to TRBJ1-2, with D maybe TRBD1 (6 bases). Trimming took 1 base from V and 6 from J, leaving 21 bases between them. CDR1 and CDR2 from the germline V gene are SGHAT and FQNNGV. The CDR3 has 17 residues. The CDR3 loop reads CASSLALGGTSGNGYTF. DNA of the CDR3: TGTGCCAGCAGCTTAGCTCTCGGGGGCACATCCGGTAATGGCTACACCTTC.

J is TRBJ1-1 and V is TRBV11-2; 10 nucleotides agree with TRBD1. There are 14 residues in the CDR3. V was pared by 5 bases and J by 3 bases, with 3 bases of the junction left unmatched. CDR1 is SGHAT and CDR2 is FQNNGV in the germline V gene. CDR3 amino acids: CASSGGQGHTEAFF. The CDR3 DNA follows: TGTGCCAGCAGCGGGGGACAGGGGCACACTGAAGCTTTCTTT.

CDR3 region: CASSPYLAANYGYTF. The CDR3 bases are TGTGCCAGCAGTCCCTACCTTGCAGCAAACTATGGCTACACCTTC. The V call is TRBV6-5, the J call TRBJ1-2; D is unresolved. Germline values: CDR1 MNHEY, CDR2 SVGAGI. The CDR3 is 15 residues long. Trimming pared 5 bases from V and 2 bases from J, leaving 15 bases between.

This clone occurred a few times. The chain combines TRBV12-3 or TRBV12-4 with TRBJ1-5; D is undetermined. V was pared by 6 bases and J by 3 bases, with 6 bases between. The CDR3 runs to 12 residues. As DNA, the CDR3 is TGTGCCAGCAGAATTCTCAATCAGCCCCAGCATTTT. Translating gives CASRILNQPQHF.

The chain has TRBV9 and TRBJ2-3; D is uncertain. V was cut by 3 bases and J by 4 bases, with 12 bases left in between. Germline CDR1 and CDR2: SGDLS and YYNGEE. The CDR3 runs 14 residues. Written as DNA, the CDR3 is TGTGCCAGCAGCGGTAACGCCTTCCCAGATACGCAGTATTTT. Its translation is CASSGNAFPDTQYF.

V usage is TRBV6-5 and J usage is TRBJ1-1, with 8 nucleotides matching TRBD1. The CDR3 covers 13 residues. V lost 6 bases and J lost 9; bases outside the gene matches: 9. The germline V gene encodes CDR1 MNHEY and CDR2 SVGAGI. The CDR3 coding sequence is TGTGCCAGCAGCGGACAGGGAGGTTCGAAAGCTTTCTTT. It specifies CASSGQGGSKAFF.

As regards this clone: Other DNA sequences in this sample translate to the same CDR3. CDR3 nucleotide sequence: TGTGCCTGGAGTGTATTGGTAAACACTGAAGCTTTCTTT. Protein sequence: CAWSVLVNTEAFF. The chain employs TRBV30 and TRBJ1-1; D uncertain. Germline lookup yields CDR1 GTSNPN and CDR2 SVGIG (reference sequence). This CDR3 has 13 residues. V was shortened by 0 bases and J by 2 bases, with 7 bases between the two germline ends.

This chain uses TRBV7-8 with TRBJ1-4; no clear D gene. Trimming took off 1 base at V and 5 bases at J, with 14 bases between the two ends. Germline V gives CDR1 SGHVS, CDR2 FQNEAQ. This CDR3 is built from 16 residues. Written as DNA, the CDR3 is TGTGCCAGCAGCTTAGGACCCTATCGACCAAATGAAAAACTGTTTTTT. It is translated as CASSLGPYRPNEKLFF.

This clone occurred once. The genes are TRBV24-1 and TRBJ2-1; possibly TRBD1 for D (6 bases). V lost 9 bases and J 1 base, leaving 9 bases between the germline ends. This CDR3 contains 13 residues. In germline, CDR1 is KGHDR, CDR2 SFDVKD. CDR3 DNA sequence: TGTGCCACCGAGAGGGGGTCCTACAATGAGCAGTTCTTC. Its translation is CATERGSYNEQFF.

The J gene is TRBJ2-1, the V gene TRBV11-3, with no clear D. From germline, CDR1 is SGHNT and CDR2 YENEEA. The CDR3 is 14 residues long. Trimming shortened V by 0 bases and J by 10 bases, and 13 bases separated the two germline ends. CDR3: CASSLDWQAAEQFF. The CDR3 DNA sequence: TGTGCCAGCAGCTTAGATTGGCAGGCTGCAGAGCAGTTCTTC.

This clone was counted once. The V and J genes are TRBV11-2 and TRBJ2-1; D remains ambiguous. From germline, CDR1 is SGHAT and CDR2 FQNNGV. V was trimmed by 5 bases and J by 7 bases, leaving 6 bases between them. The CDR3 runs 11 residues. In DNA form, the CDR3 reads TGTGCCAGCAGCCAACTTAATGAGCAGTTCTTC. This encodes CASSQLNEQFF.

The genes are TRBV27 and TRBJ2-7, with 9 nucleotides matching TRBD1. Trimming removed 5 bases from V and 0 bases from J; junction bases left unmatched: 5. CDR1 is MNHEY, CDR2 SMNVEV, per germline (reference sequence). The CDR3 is 15 residues long. CDR3 sequence (DNA): TGTGCCAGCAGTCCGGGACAGGGAGGCTCCTACGAGCAGTACTTC. This gives the protein CASSPGQGGSYEQYF.

The table lists this clone with a count of one. The germline gene is not matched at one end of the junction; a read error may be the cause. The V gene is TRBV19, the J gene TRBJ1-3; D gene ambiguous. The length of the CDR3 is 12 residues. Germline CDR1 LNHDA, CDR2 SQIVND (reference sequence). The CDR3 is CASSMSGNTIYF. The CDR3 coding sequence is TGTGCCAGTAGTATGTCTGGGAACACCATATATTTT.

The J gene is TRBJ1-1, the V gene TRBV19; 8 positions agree with TRBD1. Germline V CDR1 and CDR2: LNHDA, SQIVND (reference sequence). This CDR3 contains 14 residues. V shed 4 bases and J 5 bases; nucleotides not matched to a gene: 6. The CDR3 region is CASSNDRGGTEAFF. In DNA form, the CDR3 reads TGTGCCAGTAGTAATGACAGGGGAGGAACTGAAGCTTTCTTT.

This clone was detected once. The chain couples TRBV5-1 to TRBJ2-2, with 15 nucleotides matching TRBD2. J was trimmed by 4 bases and V by 4 bases; bases with no gene match: 8. CDR1 is SGHRS, CDR2 YFSETQ, per germline. CDR3 length: 18 amino acids. The CDR3 sequence: CASSRGLAGGRGTGELFF. The CDR3 DNA sequence: TGCGCCAGCAGCCGGGGACTAGCGGGAGGCCGGGGCACCGGGGAGCTGTTTTTT.

The CDR3 DNA reads as TGTGCCAGCAGCTTCTCCGGTTGGGGACGAAAGGCAACTAATGAAAAACTGTTTTTT. This sequence encodes CASSFSGWGRKATNEKLFF. The chain combines TRBV6-6 with TRBJ1-4; D possibly corresponds to TRBD1 (5 bases). The CDR3 length is 19 residues. Germline V gives CDR1 MNHNY, CDR2 SVGAGI (reference sequence). V lost 6 bases to trimming and J lost 0 bases, with 23 bases between them.

J is TRBJ2-5 and V is TRBV28; D call uncertain. The CDR3 has 15 residues. CDR1 and CDR2 (germline): MDHEN, SYDVKM. The V end lost 5 bases, the J end lost 2 bases, and 15 bases lay between the germline ends. The DNA for the CDR3 is TGTGCCAGCAGTGCGAGAAGGGAACGACAAGAGACCCAGTACTTC. Translated: CASSARRERQETQYF. Based on the CDR3 plus reference TRBV28 and TRBJ2-5, the full variable domain is DVKVTQSSRYLVKRTGEKVFLECVQDMDHENMFWYRQDPGLGLRLIYFSYDVKMKEKGDIPEGYSVSREKKERFSLILESASTNQTSMYLCASSARRERQETQYFGPGTRLLVL.

V gene TRBV30 combines with J gene TRBJ1-5; D unresolved. The V end lost 5 bases, the J end lost 5 bases, and 16 bases lay between the germline ends. The CDR3 length is 14 residues. The germline V gene has CDR1 GTSNPN and CDR2 SVGIG (reference sequence). CDR3 amino acids: CAWQSNSKDQPQHF. For the CDR3, the DNA is TGTGCCTGGCAATCCAATAGCAAGGATCAGCCCCAGCATTTT.

The chain joins TRBV19 to TRBJ1-1; 9 bases are shared with TRBD1. Looked up from germline, CDR1 is LNHDA and CDR2 is SQIVND (reference sequence). V was clipped by 9 bases and J by 1 base; unmatched bases: 6. This CDR3 has 14 amino acids. The CDR3 reads CASRQGQGNTEAFF. The CDR3 DNA follows: TGTGCCAGCCGCCAGGGACAGGGGAACACTGAAGCTTTCTTT.